Included here is one T cell receptor beta chain sequence, with context. What this receptor recognizes is not known. One base away there is no much larger clone; base qualities are not given. TCRbeta CDR3 regions were amplified from genomic DNA by means of the immunoSEQ Assay, a bias-controlled multiplex PCR. The study's own analysis went as follows. Nucleated cell counts per sample were estimated from amplification of reference gene primers within the assay. To quantify the absolute abundance of each unique TCRbeta CDR3 rearrangement, sequence reads were collapsed and filtered. For each sample, productive Simpson clonality was calculated by taking the square root of Simpson's diversity index across productive rearrangements. TCRdb re-hosts the immuneACCESS table, in-frame sequences only. Its copies lack some clones; in the studies checked, an unresolved V gene accounts for under half of them, and the cause for the rest is not known. Clone size and the V and J calls come from that table; the DNA yielded D and trimming. The sample includes roughly 73,000 clones, with 80% to 85% observed a single time. The top ten hold 1.8% of the sample.

The source of the sample is a study of blood T cell repertoires in COVID-19 (TCRdb year 2020). A note on the overall study: Samples from collaborators originated in the United States, Italy and Spain and spanned both the acute and convalescent phases of COVID-19. The prospective study material was composed of cDNA or gDNA derived from T cells, B-cell-depleted T cells, or PBMCs. The dataset comprised deeply sampled blood TCRbeta repertoires from subjects exposed to, actively infected with, or recovered from COVID-19. A freely available public database, intended as a resource for researchers studying the immune response to SARS-CoV-2, is where the repertoires were released. The samples were drawn from the first 160 participants of the ongoing ImmuneRACE study and from 950 to 1,500 subjects provided by 6 global collaborators. Sample metadata almost always included a de-identified subject ID, COVID-19 status, age in years and sex. HLA class I and class II types, where available, came from metadata supplied by the sample provider rather than from assay-based typing.

Summary of the overall study and its limitations: The quantity of clinical and demographic metadata differed by source and by participant and was supplied without curation.

Whole blood was collected in K2EDTA tubes by collaborating institutions according to the institutions' own protocols. For TCRbeta analysis, collaborators shipped samples in one of three forms: frozen whole blood, isolated PBMCs, or DNA extracted from either of those sample types. The V end gives up 0 bases and the J end 2 bases, leaving 5 bases in the junction not matched to a gene. From cysteine to phenylalanine, the CDR3 is 16 amino acids long. The retained sequence is limited to the CDR3, 48 bases, with the frame set at the first base. CDR1 and CDR2 (MNHEY, SVGAGI) derive from the germline V gene.

Material: peripheral blood. The chain couples TRBV6-5 to TRBJ2-5; the central 8 bases match TRBD1. The clonotype originates from a woman aged 55-69 years with acute or convalescent COVID-19. Here is the DNA: TGTGCCAGCAGTTACTCTGGGACAGGACTTCAAGAGACCCAGTACTTC. Its amino acids are CASSYSGTGLQETQYF.